One sample yielded the 9 T cell receptor beta chains listed below, sequenced in a study of T cell repertoires in ileal Crohn's disease. Sequencing used immunoSEQ multiplex PCR; TCRdb keeps in-frame clones, though not all of them. Of about 62,000 clones in the sample, 85% to 90% were seen once. Time point given: neoterminal ileum biopsy at postoperative endoscopy, about 6 months after surgery. The sequenced material came from ileal tissue. These receptor sequences come from an adult with Crohn's disease.

This clone has a single count. The chain links TRBV5-1 to TRBJ1-3; D is ambiguous. CDR3 length equals 15 residues. V was clipped by 0 bases and J by 4 bases, with 11 bases between them. Germline-derived CDR1 and CDR2 are SGHRS and YFSETQ. CDR3 DNA sequence: TGCGCCAGCAGCTTGGACAGAAGGTTCGGAAACACCATATATTTT. Translated: CASSLDRRFGNTIYF.

The chain is built from TRBV4-3 and TRBJ2-1, with TRBD2 matching 13 bases. Germline lookup yields CDR1 LGHNA and CDR2 YSLEER. CDR3 length: 19 amino acids. The V segment lost 0 bases and the J segment 7 bases; nucleotides outside the gene matches: 12. The DNA of the CDR3 is TGCGCCAGCAGCCAAGATACGGTACTAGCGGGAGGGCCGGGTAATGAGCAGTTCTTC. Its protein product is CASSQDTVLAGGPGNEQFF.

The V gene is TRBV19, the J gene TRBJ1-1; 9 bases line up with TRBD1. CDR1 is LNHDA and CDR2 is SQIVND in the germline V gene (reference sequence). The CDR3 is 14 amino acids. V was pared by 10 bases and J by 6 bases, with 12 bases of the junction left unmatched. CDR3 region: CATEAGTGISEAFF. CDR3 bases: TGTGCCACAGAAGCCGGGACAGGGATATCTGAAGCTTTCTTT.

This clone was detected once. The chain couples TRBV4-3 to TRBJ2-3, with 12 bases fitting TRBD2. The CDR3 consists of 15 residues. Germline V lookup: CDR1 LGHNA, CDR2 YSLEER. V was pared by 0 bases and J by 8 bases, with 3 bases of the junction left unmatched. CDR3 sequence (DNA): TGCGCCAGCAGCCAAGACCCGGGACTAGCGGGTACGCAGTATTTT. Its protein is CASSQDPGLAGTQYF.

This clone was recorded only once. Here the CDR3 DNA reads TGTGCCAGCAGTCAGGACAGGGGGCTCGGCTACACCTTC. Protein sequence: CASSQDRGLGYTF. The rearrangement joins TRBV6-6 to TRBJ1-2, with 11 positions matching TRBD1. V lost 5 bases, J lost 8 bases, and 4 bases stayed unmatched. Germline V gene sequence: CDR1 MNHNY, CDR2 SVGAGI (reference sequence). The CDR3 runs to 13 residues.

The chain recombines TRBV7-2 with TRBJ2-2, with 8 bases identical to TRBD1. With 3 bases clipped from V and 1 base from J, the junction kept 4 bases outside the gene matches. The V gene's germline CDR1 is SGHTA and CDR2 FQGNSA. CDR3 length: 16 amino acids. DNA for the CDR3: TGTGCCAGCAGCTTGGGGGACAGGATGAACACCGGGGAGCTGTTTTTT. This translates into CASSLGDRMNTGELFF.

The V call is TRBV4-3, the J call TRBJ1-2; 8 bases map to TRBD1. The CDR3 covers 15 residues. Germline V gene data show CDR1 as LGHNA and CDR2 as YSLEER. V trimming: 1 base; J trimming: 4 bases; junction bases outside the gene matches: 5. The CDR3 here is CASSQGRTGTYGYTF. DNA for the CDR3: TGCGCCAGCAGCCAAGGGCGGACAGGGACCTATGGCTACACCTTC.

This rearrangement joins TRBV7-9 to TRBJ1-1; D ambiguous. Trimming removed 2 bases from V and 1 base from J, with 11 bases in between. Germline assignment: CDR1 SEHNR and CDR2 FQNEAQ (reference sequence). The CDR3 covers 15 residues. CDR3 nucleotide sequence: TGTGCCAGCAGCTTATTCGGCGGGGAGAACACTGAAGCTTTCTTT. Translated, it gives CASSLFGGENTEAFF. Complete variable domain (other parts from reference TRBV7-9 and TRBJ1-1): DTGVSQNPRHKITKRGQNVTFRCDPISEHNRLYWYRQTLGQGPEFLTYFQNEAQLEKSRLLSDRFSAERPKGSFSTLEIQRTEQGDSAMYLCASSLFGGENTEAFFGQGTRLTVV.

The chain combines TRBV7-6 with TRBJ2-1, with 8 bases aligning to TRBD2. CDR1 SGHVS and CDR2 FNYEAQ come from the germline V gene. Trimming took 1 base from V and 0 from J; bases not matched to a gene: 11. This CDR3 has 19 residues. CDR3 nucleotide sequence: TGTGCCAGCAGCTTAGTGGGTCTAGCGGGCTCGAGCTCCTACAATGAGCAGTTCTTC. Amino acids: CASSLVGLAGSSSYNEQFF.